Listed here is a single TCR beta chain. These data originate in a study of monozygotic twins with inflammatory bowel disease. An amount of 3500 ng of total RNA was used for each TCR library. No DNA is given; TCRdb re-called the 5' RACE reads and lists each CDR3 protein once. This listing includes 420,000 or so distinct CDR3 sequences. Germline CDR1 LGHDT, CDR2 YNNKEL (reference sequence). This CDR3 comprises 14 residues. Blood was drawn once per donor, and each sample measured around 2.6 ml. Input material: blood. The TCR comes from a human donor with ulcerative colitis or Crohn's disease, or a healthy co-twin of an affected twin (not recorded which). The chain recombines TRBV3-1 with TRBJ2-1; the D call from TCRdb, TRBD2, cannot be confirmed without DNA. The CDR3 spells CASSQDPGLAEQFF.